A single sample gave rise to the 28 T cell receptor beta chains below, sequenced in a study of T cell clonotyping in hematopoietic cell transplantation. Sequenced by immunoSEQ multiplex PCR; TCRdb stores in-frame clones only, minus some. This sample has 9,900 or so clones; 75% to 85% occur once, and the top ten carry 8.5% to 9%. The input for sequencing was PBMCs, taken 30 days after allogeneic stem cell transplant. The receptors were sampled from a female patient aged 40-50 years who had an allogeneic stem cell transplant from a related donor, so T cells may come from the graft donor. Some clones in this sample may be carry-over from other donors' samples.

In its sample, this clone was seen once. The rearrangement uses TRBV6-5 and TRBJ2-2, with 7 positions matching TRBD1. The ends lost 0 bases at V and 8 bases at J; junction bases unmatched: 3. The CDR3 loop spans 14 amino acids. From germline, CDR1 is MNHEY and CDR2 SVGAGI. The CDR3 loop is CASSYSRGRGELFF. Written as DNA, the CDR3 is TGTGCCAGCAGTTACTCGAGGGGGCGGGGGGAGCTGTTTTTT.

The chain carries TRBV6-4 and TRBJ2-3; TRBD1 matches 9 bases. The ends lost 4 bases at V and 1 base at J; junction bases unmatched: 0. CDR3 length equals 14 residues. Germline CDR1 MRHNA, CDR2 SNTAGT. CDR3: CASSGTGGTDTQYF. The DNA of the CDR3 is TGTGCCAGCAGTGGGACAGGGGGCACAGATACGCAGTATTTT.

The chain uses TRBV7-3 and TRBJ2-1; TRBD2 matches 8 bases. Germline assignment: CDR1 SGHTA and CDR2 FQGTGA. V lost 2 bases to trimming and J lost 4 bases; unmatched junction nucleotides: 4. This CDR3 has 15 residues. The CDR3 DNA is TGTGCCAGCAGCTTACTAGCGGGTCCATACAATGAGCAGTTCTTC. Its translation is CASSLLAGPYNEQFF.

V gene TRBV28 combines with J gene TRBJ1-2; no firm D call. The CDR3 extends over 13 amino acids. Germline CDR1 and CDR2: MDHEN and SYDVKM. Between the trimmed V and J ends, which lost 5 bases and 4 bases, there was a span of 11 bases. The CDR3 region has the DNA TGTGCCAGCAGTCCGGCCGGCTTCTATGGCTACACCTTC. Its translation: CASSPAGFYGYTF.

The chain uses TRBV10-3 and TRBJ1-2, with D possibly matching TRBD1 (6 bases). V lost 0 bases to trimming and J lost 1 base, with 9 bases between them. Germline CDR1 is ENHRY and CDR2 is SYGVKD. The CDR3 runs 15 residues. CDR3 in amino acids: CAISESVQGNYGYTF. The CDR3 nucleotides are TGTGCCATCAGTGAGTCGGTACAGGGTAACTATGGCTACACCTTC.

CDR3 sequence (DNA): TGTGCCAGCAGCTCTACACAGGGTGAAAAACTGTTTTTT. It codes for CASSSTQGEKLFF. V is TRBV7-2 and J is TRBJ1-4, with D tentatively TRBD1 (6 bases). From germline, CDR1 is SGHTA and CDR2 FQGNSA. V lost 4 bases and J 7 bases, leaving 10 bases between the germline ends. This CDR3 region has 13 residues.

This sequence joins TRBV7-2 and TRBJ1-4; no clear D. Trimming cost V 5 bases and J 8 bases, with 9 bases left between them. Germline V gene sequence: CDR1 SGHTA, CDR2 FQGNSA. The CDR3 loop spans 12 amino acids. CDR3 nucleotides: TGTGCCAGCAGCCCCCCATTCGAAAAACTGTTTTTT. It is translated as CASSPPFEKLFF.

The chain is built from TRBV27 and TRBJ1-1; 7 bases match TRBD1. CDR3 size: 15 residues. CDR1 is MNHEY and CDR2 is SMNVEV in the germline V gene (reference sequence). V shed 5 bases, J shed 1 base, and the junction held 7 bases outside the gene matches. For the CDR3, the DNA is TGTGCCAGCAGTCTAGGGACAGCCCAGAACACTGAAGCTTTCTTT. It codes for CASSLGTAQNTEAFF.

The J gene is TRBJ2-1, the V gene TRBV19, with D uncertain. CDR3 size: 12 residues. Trimming shortened V by 2 bases and J by 13 bases, and 12 bases separated the two germline ends. The germline gives CDR1 LNHDA, CDR2 SQIVND (reference sequence). The DNA for the CDR3 is TGTGCCAGTAGTATAAAGGTCGGTCCACAGTTCTTC. Amino acids: CASSIKVGPQFF.

This clone occurred once. The rearrangement joins TRBV29-1 to TRBJ2-4; 8 bases fit TRBD2. V trimming: 5 bases; J trimming: 1 base; junction bases outside the gene matches: 7. CDR1 SQVTM and CDR2 ANQGSEA come from the germline V gene. The CDR3 is made up of 15 amino acids. The CDR3 sequence is CSVRGGGGAKNIQYF. For the CDR3, the DNA is TGCAGCGTTCGGGGGGGTGGAGGGGCCAAAAACATTCAGTACTTC.

Comment on this clone: At the DNA level, this CDR3 is encoded by other sequences in the same sample as well. The CDR3 region has the DNA TGTGCCAGCAGCGTGGGAGGGGACTATGGCTACACCTTC. Its protein is CASSVGGDYGYTF. This sequence joins TRBV9 and TRBJ1-2; D is possibly TRBD1 (5 bases). The CDR3 extends over 13 amino acids. The V gene lost 2 bases and the J gene lost 3 bases, with 8 bases spanning the gap. Germline values: CDR1 SGDLS, CDR2 YYNGEE.

The genes are TRBV11-3 and TRBJ1-2, with D possibly matching TRBD1 (6 bases). V lost 3 bases and J 8 bases, leaving 10 bases between the germline ends. The germline CDR1 and CDR2 sequences are SGHNT and YENEEA. This CDR3 comprises 12 residues. The CDR3 bases are TGTGCCAGCAGCTTCCAGGGGCAGGGCTACACCTTC. This encodes CASSFQGQGYTF.

The chain employs TRBV6-5 and TRBJ2-7, with D tentatively TRBD1 or TRBD2 (5 bases each). This CDR3 contains 15 residues. Trimming pared 2 bases from V and 2 bases from J, leaving 13 bases between. Germline V gene data show CDR1 as MNHEY and CDR2 as SVGAGI. For the CDR3, the DNA is TGTGCCAGCAGTTACGGAGCCATGGGGGCCTACGAGCAGTACTTC. It yields the protein CASSYGAMGAYEQYF.

The chain uses TRBV30 and TRBJ1-1; D is possibly TRBD1 (6 bases). Trimming cost V 5 bases and J 2 bases, with 12 bases left between them. The CDR3 is 13 residues long. The V gene's germline CDR1 is GTSNPN and CDR2 SVGIG (reference sequence). CDR3: CAWDRTVNTEAFF. In DNA, the CDR3 is TGTGCCTGGGACAGGACCGTAAACACTGAAGCTTTCTTT.

The CDR3 sequence: CASSFLGSYNEQFF. The CDR3 DNA reads TGTGCCAGCAGCTTCCTGGGATCCTACAATGAGCAGTTCTTC. The V call is TRBV11-2, the J call TRBJ2-1; D gene ambiguous. The CDR3 contains 14 residues. Deletions cut 3 bases from V and 1 base from J, with 7 bases between. The germline CDR1 and CDR2 sequences are SGHAT and FQNNGV.

The CDR3 DNA follows: TGTGCCGGCTTAAAGTCGGGTGTCTACACAGATACGCAGTATTTT. Residues: CAGLKSGVYTDTQYF. The V and J genes are TRBV30 and TRBJ2-3; no firm D call. Germline lookup yields CDR1 GTSNPN and CDR2 SVGIG (reference sequence). Deletions cut 8 bases from V and 2 bases from J, with 20 bases between. CDR3 length equals 15 residues. Supplemented by reference TRBV30 and TRBJ2-3, the full variable domain reads SQTIHQWPATLVQPVGSPLSLECTVEGTSNPNLYWYRQAAGRGLQLLFYSVGIGQISSEVPQNLSASRPQDRQFILSSKKLLLSDSGFYLCAGLKSGVYTDTQYFGPGTRLTVL.

The V call is TRBV6-1, the J call TRBJ2-3; D is perhaps TRBD2 (6 bases). Germline V gives CDR1 MNHNS, CDR2 SASEGT. The V end lost 8 bases, the J end lost 5 bases, and 14 bases lay between the germline ends. The length of the CDR3 is 13 residues. Written as DNA, the CDR3 is TGTGCCAGCGGGGAGCGGGTGGGAGATACGCAGTATTTT. Its protein is CASGERVGDTQYF.

V usage is TRBV5-1 and J usage is TRBJ2-7, with D unresolved. This CDR3 has 14 amino acids. Trimming took 0 bases from V and 3 from J, leaving 10 bases between them. The germline CDR1 and CDR2 sequences are SGHRS and YFSETQ. CDR3 amino acids: CASSLAPQSYEQYF. The CDR3 DNA is TGCGCCAGCAGCTTGGCGCCGCAGAGCTACGAGCAGTACTTC.

The V and J genes are TRBV5-1 and TRBJ1-4; D gene unclear. Trimming took off 2 bases at V and 6 bases at J, with 11 bases between the two ends. Looked up from germline, CDR1 is SGHRS and CDR2 is YFSETQ. This CDR3 has 14 amino acids. CDR3: CASSFDTEYEKLFF. The CDR3, as DNA: TGCGCCAGCAGCTTCGACACGGAATATGAAAAACTGTTTTTT.

This clone was observed a single time. The gene calls are TRBV19 and TRBJ1-5; a weak D match, TRBD1 (5 bases). Trimming cost V 0 bases and J 3 bases, with 12 bases left between them. The CDR3 is 16 residues long. CDR1 is LNHDA, CDR2 SQIVND, per germline (reference sequence). The CDR3 sequence is CASSIDGQGPNQPQHF. CDR3 DNA: TGTGCCAGTAGTATAGATGGGCAGGGACCCAATCAGCCCCAGCATTTT.

This rearrangement joins TRBV5-1 to TRBJ2-3; TRBD1 matches 7 bases. The J segment lost 4 bases and the V segment lost 2 bases, leaving 10 bases of the junction unmatched. Germline CDR1 is SGHRS and CDR2 is YFSETQ. This CDR3 region has 16 residues. The CDR3 sequence: CASSLTGVGSADTQYF. CDR3 DNA: TGCGCCAGCAGCTTAACAGGGGTTGGGTCGGCAGATACGCAGTATTTT.

V and J are TRBV9 and TRBJ2-3, with 12 bases fitting TRBD2. V trimming: 4 bases; J trimming: 4 bases; junction bases outside the gene matches: 10. The CDR3 extends over 17 amino acids. Per the germline V gene, CDR1 is SGDLS and CDR2 is YYNGEE. The CDR3 coding sequence is TGTGCCAGCAGCACCAGAAGGCTAGCGGGAGGGGCAGATACGCAGTATTTT. Its protein product is CASSTRRLAGGADTQYF.

The V gene is TRBV5-1, the J gene TRBJ2-2; D remains unclear. This CDR3 is built from 15 residues. Germline-derived CDR1 and CDR2 are SGHRS and YFSETQ. V dropped 0 bases and J dropped 0 bases, with 6 bases sitting between them. The CDR3 loop reads CASSLGTSNTGELFF. DNA of the CDR3: TGCGCCAGCAGCTTGGGCACATCGAACACCGGGGAGCTGTTTTTT.

J is TRBJ2-5 and V is TRBV29-1, with 10 bases identical to TRBD2. The assigned J gene may be wrong: the sequence end matches TRBJ2-7 better. Germline CDR1 and CDR2: SQVTM and ANQGSEA. This CDR3 contains 14 residues. The chain's CDR3 is CSVAASGRRYEQYF. The CDR3 bases are TGCAGCGTCGCCGCTAGCGGGAGAAGGTACGAGCAGTACTTC.

The V and J genes are TRBV6-1 and TRBJ2-3; no clear D gene. The germline V and J ends were trimmed by 8 bases and 5 bases, with 17 bases remaining between them. Germline V lookup: CDR1 MNHNS, CDR2 SASEGT. This CDR3 spans 14 amino acids. CDR3 region: CASSTGPVIDTQYF. The DNA for the CDR3 is TGTGCCAGCTCAACCGGGCCCGTGATAGATACGCAGTATTTT.

The rearrangement links TRBV6-4 to TRBJ2-3, with TRBD1 as a possible D gene (6 bases). V was shortened by 0 bases and J by 4 bases, with 11 bases between the two germline ends. The CDR3 is 15 residues long. The germline CDR1 and CDR2 sequences are MRHNA and SNTAGT. This chain's CDR3 is CASSDSITGPDTQYF. The CDR3 region has the DNA TGTGCCAGCAGTGACTCGATAACAGGGCCAGATACGCAGTATTTT.

The rearrangement joins TRBV5-1 to TRBJ2-7, with 7 positions matching TRBD2. The J segment lost 1 base and the V segment lost 4 bases, leaving 8 bases of the junction unmatched. This CDR3 is 15 amino acids long. The germline V gene has CDR1 SGHRS and CDR2 YFSETQ. The CDR3 bases are TGCGCCAGCAGCAGGGACGGGAGGAGTTCCTACGAGCAGTACTTC. Its protein product is CASSRDGRSSYEQYF.

The chain carries TRBV5-4 and TRBJ2-3, with 7 bases matching TRBD1. Germline lookup yields CDR1 SGHNT and CDR2 YYREEE (reference sequence). The CDR3 runs 13 residues. The junction had 3 bases not matched to a gene; V was cut back by 5 bases and J by 3 bases. DNA of the CDR3: TGTGCCAGCAGATCGACAGGGACAGATACGCAGTATTTT. It yields the protein CASRSTGTDTQYF.